Following are 10 T cell receptor beta chains from one sample sequenced in a study of control samples from healthy donors and cancer patients. Assay used: immunoSEQ multiplex PCR; TCRdb lists only in-frame clones, some missing. This sample has approximately 110,000 clones; approximately 89% occur once, and the top ten carry 7.8%. The sample consisted of blood. The receptors shown here come from a woman aged 18-29 years in good health.

The chain joins TRBV21-1 to TRBJ2-5. TRBV21-1 is flagged as a pseudogene. This CDR3 contains 11 residues. The CDR3 is CASSKGGWFDF. The CDR3 DNA reads TGTGCCAGCAGCAAAGGGGGTTGGTTCGACTTC.

The V gene is TRBV28, the J gene TRBJ2-1; 7 nucleotides align to TRBD1. Germline V gene lookup returns CDR1 MDHEN and CDR2 SYDVKM. CDR3 length equals 16 residues. J was trimmed by 5 bases and V by 4 bases; bases with no gene match: 11. CDR3 sequence: CASSSWTGKGDNEQFF. The CDR3 nucleotides read TGTGCCAGCAGTTCATGGACAGGAAAAGGGGACAATGAGCAGTTCTTC.

The chain uses TRBV7-2 and TRBJ2-1; 12 bases map to TRBD2. The CDR3 runs 17 residues. V shed 4 bases and J 6 bases; nucleotides not matched to a gene: 10. Germline loops: CDR1 SGHTA, CDR2 FQGNSA. The chain's CDR3 is CASSYAGTSGRFNEQFF. The CDR3 DNA sequence: TGTGCCAGCAGCTACGCCGGGACTAGCGGGCGGTTCAATGAGCAGTTCTTC.

V is TRBV24-1 and J is TRBJ2-1; D perhaps matches TRBD1 (6 bases). The V end was cut by 4 bases, the J end by 7 bases, with 16 bases between. The germline gives CDR1 KGHDR, CDR2 SFDVKD. The CDR3 covers 15 residues. The CDR3 DNA reads TGTGCCACCAGTGACAAGTCGACAGGACGGAATGAGCAGTTCTTC. Translation gives CATSDKSTGRNEQFF.

The CDR3 is CASTRGSPNTGELFF. The CDR3 region has the DNA TGTGCCAGTACCCGGGGCAGCCCCAACACCGGGGAGCTGTTTTTT. The chain links TRBV19 to TRBJ2-2; D is tentatively TRBD1 or TRBD2 (5 bases each). CDR3 length: 15 residues. Trimming stripped 7 bases from V and 2 bases from J, with 14 bases between. Germline-derived CDR1 and CDR2 are LNHDA and SQIVND (reference sequence).

The rearrangement uses TRBV4-3 and TRBJ1-1, with D tentatively TRBD1 (5 bases). The V end was cut by 1 base, the J end by 4 bases, with 10 bases between. CDR3 size: 14 residues. Germline CDR1 and CDR2: LGHNA and YSLEER. CDR3 protein: CASSQGGHRTEAFF. The DNA of the CDR3 is TGCGCCAGCAGCCAAGGTGGACACCGCACTGAAGCTTTCTTT.

This clone has more than one count but fewer than ten. The CDR3 DNA follows: TGTGCCAGCAGCGTAAATGCGGGGGGGCCGGATACGCAGTATTTT. Translated: CASSVNAGGPDTQYF. The chain employs TRBV9 and TRBJ2-3; 9 nucleotides agree with TRBD2. Germline assignment: CDR1 SGDLS and CDR2 YYNGEE. The CDR3 loop spans 15 amino acids. Unmatched junction bases numbered 6, after V lost 1 base and J lost 6 bases.

This clone was seen only once. The chain carries TRBV6-2 or TRBV6-3 and TRBJ1-5, with TRBD1 matching 10 bases. V lost 6 bases, J lost 5 bases, and 13 bases stayed unmatched. Per the germline V gene, CDR1 is MNHEY and CDR2 is SVGEGT. This CDR3 is built from 17 residues. The CDR3 sequence: CASSPDRGTPRDQPQHF. The CDR3 coding sequence is TGTGCCAGCAGCCCGGACAGGGGGACACCTCGAGATCAGCCCCAGCATTTT.

The chain links TRBV4-1 to TRBJ2-7, with TRBD2 matching over 9 bases. The CDR3 contains 17 residues. Losses at the gene ends were 0 bases for V and 5 bases for J; bases not matched to a gene: 11. Germline loops: CDR1 MGHRA, CDR2 YSYEKL. CDR3 protein: CASSQDTLAGGPDEQYF. The CDR3 DNA is TGCGCCAGCAGCCAAGACACCCTCGCGGGAGGGCCCGACGAGCAGTACTTC.

The V call is TRBV5-5, the J call TRBJ1-6; D gene unclear. The V and J ends lost 1 base and 6 bases respectively, with 14 bases between them. In germline, CDR1 is SGHKS, CDR2 YYEKEE (reference sequence). CDR3 length equals 16 residues. CDR3 sequence reads: CASSLFLSWVNSPLHF. CDR3 DNA: TGTGCCAGCAGCTTGTTTTTAAGCTGGGTTAATTCACCCCTCCACTTT. Based on the CDR3 plus reference TRBV5-5 and TRBJ1-6, the full variable domain is DAGVTQSPTHLIKTRGQQVTLRCSPISGHKSVSWYQQVLGQGPQFIFQYYEKEERGRGNFPDRFSARQFPNYSSELNVNALLLGDSALYLCASSLFLSWVNSPLHFGNGTRLTVT.